This section outlines one T cell receptor beta chain sequence together with its context. What this receptor recognizes is not known. The input lacks base qualities; no much larger clone sits a single base away. CDR3 length: 18 amino acids, cysteine to phenylalanine. Only CDR3 DNA remains: 54 bases, in frame from the first base. The V end gives up 5 bases and the J end 3 bases, leaving 13 bases in the junction not matched to a gene. CDR1 and CDR2 are read off the germline V gene as SGHVS and FNYEAQ. This specimen belongs to a study of human T cells and chemical hapten exposure (dated by TCRdb to the early 2020s). At the level of the whole study: Libraries were combined into a pool for sequencing, and differences in TCR yield between samples came mainly from small differences in library volumes within the pool. This study followed changes in the peripheral blood TCR repertoire in vivo during primary and secondary sensitization of alopecia patients to the hapten diphenylcyclopropenone (DPC). For every blood RNA sample, sequencing covered both the TCR alpha and TCR beta chains.

What this sample's time point label stands for: healthy volunteer bleed at 6 weeks. Total RNA was isolated from unfractionated whole blood collected in Tempus Blood RNA tubes. Four or five healthy volunteers acted as controls for TCR sequencing and had blood drawn at day 0, 2 weeks and 6 weeks. The library was made by RACE. The sequencer was a NextSeq 500. Library preparation attached unique molecular identifiers to individual cDNA molecules for quantitative, reproducible TCR counting. The study's processing was this. The median number of TCRs per sample was approximately 98,000, ranging from roughly 20,000 to 700,000. The Decombinator software suite was used to annotate V, J and CDR3 in the TCR reads. For the PS versus PT1 abundance plots, all samples were subsampled to the same number of TCRs (28,000). Expanded TCRs were defined as absent before sensitization and observed at least eight times at the 2-week time point. TCRdb took the public reads, trimmed them with fastp at Q25, ran MiXCR for clone calling and kept in-frame beta chains. CDR3 protein sequences are deduplicated, and each keeps its most common genes and DNA. The V and J calls were not made by the authors but by TCRdb's processing. The sample table holds some 65,000 distinct CDR3 sequences, of which about 5.7% were seen once. Around 3.4% of the sample is held by the ten biggest clonotypes.

The investigation overall reported the following: DPC sensitization did not change how many TCRs were above 1 in 1000 frequency, and no evidence was found of alterations in global repertoire structure. Repeated subsampling changed both the strength of the expansion versus patch-test correlation and the threshold at which that correlation became significant.

The specimen was whole blood. In this chain, TRBV7-6 is recombined with TRBJ2-3, and 11 junctional nucleotides match TRBD2. This TCR derives from a female donor in good health. Some clones in this sample may be carry-over from other donors' samples. This receptor carries the CDR3 CASSLEPGTSGLTDTQYF. The DNA sequence is TGTGCCAGCAGCCTTGAACCGGGGACTAGCGGCTTAACAGATACGCAGTATTTT.